These 25 T cell receptor beta chains were sequenced from one sample in a study of identical twins (dated by TCRdb to about 2016). Libraries were built with 5' RACE. TCRdb lists the instrument as Illumina HiSeq 2000. TCRdb reworked the public reads: Q25 trimming with fastp, MiXCR clone assembly, productive beta chains retained. Each CDR3 protein appears once, grouped with its most common genes and DNA. The sample table lists roughly 630,000 distinct CDR3 sequences, 7.1% of them with a count of one. The ten most abundant clones make up 1.5% to 2% of the sample. This sample was also put to use in a study of yellow fever vaccine responses in identical twins.

Source material: PBMCs. Receptor source: a woman aged 18 to 35 in good health.

The chain uses TRBV29-1 and TRBJ2-2, with 8 bases identical to TRBD1. Germline V gene sequence: CDR1 SQVTM, CDR2 ANQGSEA. V lost 3 bases and J lost 2; bases outside the gene matches: 8. The CDR3 covers 16 residues. CDR3 nucleotide sequence: TGCAGCGTTGAGGGTGGGACAGGTGACAACACCGGGGAGCTGTTTTTT. This translates into CSVEGGTGDNTGELFF.

About this clonotype: The junction does not match germline at one end; this may be a read error. The chain links TRBV12-3 or TRBV12-4 to TRBJ2-3; 10 nucleotides align to TRBD2. CDR3 length: 14 residues. CDR3 DNA: TGTGCCTGCAGAACTAGCGGGGGCACAGATACGCAGTATTTT. This translates into CACRTSGGTDTQYF.

There are many counts of this clonotype. The V call is TRBV12-3 or TRBV12-4, the J call TRBJ2-1; a possible D gene is TRBD2 (6 bases). With 5 bases removed from V and 12 bases from J, the gap between germline ends came to 14 bases. The CDR3 length is 12 residues. This CDR3 is CASSKGLRVQFF. The CDR3 coding sequence is TGTGCCAGCAGTAAGGGACTCCGCGTGCAGTTCTTC.

This clonotype was seen a few times. The rearrangement joins TRBV27 to TRBJ2-7, with 11 bases lining up with TRBD1. CDR1 is MNHEY and CDR2 is SMNVEV in the germline V gene (reference sequence). The CDR3 is 14 residues long. Trimming at V came to 6 bases and at J to 6 bases, leaving 7 bases not matched to a gene. The CDR3 protein is CASSLRGTGGEQYF. For the CDR3, the DNA is TGTGCCAGCAGCCTTCGGGGGACAGGGGGCGAGCAGTACTTC.

This sequence joins TRBV20-1 and TRBJ2-3, with 15 bases matching TRBD2. This CDR3 spans 17 amino acids. Looked up from germline, CDR1 is DFQATT and CDR2 is SNEGSKA (reference sequence). Losses at the gene ends were 0 bases for V and 6 bases for J; bases not matched to a gene: 7. The DNA of the CDR3 is TGCAGTGCTAGAGATGTGTGGACTAGCGGGAGGGCTGATACGCAGTATTTT. Its translation: CSARDVWTSGRADTQYF.

This clonotype came up many times. The chain carries TRBV29-1 and TRBJ2-5; the match to TRBD1 covers 8 bases. The germline gives CDR1 SQVTM, CDR2 ANQGSEA. CDR3 length: 13 residues. J was trimmed by 2 bases and V by 8 bases; bases with no gene match: 7. The CDR3 bases are TGCAGCTCTCGGACAGGGCTACAAGAGACCCAGTACTTC. Protein: CSSRTGLQETQYF.

This clonotype was detected ten times or more. The V call is TRBV7-3, the J call TRBJ2-1; TRBD2 agrees at 8 bases. The J segment lost 8 bases and the V segment lost 0 bases, leaving 6 bases of the junction unmatched. Germline V gene sequence: CDR1 SGHTA, CDR2 FQGTGA. The CDR3 has 15 residues. CDR3 amino acids: CASSLTGTSFYEQFF. CDR3 DNA: TGTGCCAGCAGCTTAACCGGGACTAGTTTTTATGAGCAGTTCTTC.

In this sample, this clonotype turned up many times. J is TRBJ1-5 and V is TRBV20-1, with D uncertain. With 0 bases removed from V and 0 bases from J, the gap between germline ends came to 12 bases. Germline V gene lookup returns CDR1 DFQATT and CDR2 SNEGSKA (reference sequence). The CDR3 runs 16 residues. The DNA for the CDR3 is TGCAGTGCTAGAGAAGAGGCAGTTTATAGCAATCAGCCCCAGCATTTT. Translation gives CSAREEAVYSNQPQHF.

This clonotype was observed many times. This rearrangement joins TRBV6-1 to TRBJ1-2; 7 bases are a match to TRBD1. With 5 bases clipped from V and 5 bases from J, the junction kept 14 bases outside the gene matches. Germline values: CDR1 MNHNS, CDR2 SASEGT. The CDR3 length is 16 residues. The CDR3 loop reads CASSPNRDSKLYGYTF. CDR3 sequence (DNA): TGTGCCAGCAGTCCAAACCGGGACAGCAAACTATATGGCTACACCTTC.

In DNA form, the CDR3 reads TGTGCCAGCAGCCAAGGGGTCACGCTGAACACTGAAGCTTTCTTT. Protein product: CASSQGVTLNTEAFF. V and J are TRBV3-1 and TRBJ1-1; D is unclear. This CDR3 has 15 amino acids. V was clipped by 1 base and J by 0 bases, with 9 bases between them. Germline lookup yields CDR1 LGHDT and CDR2 YNNKEL (reference sequence).

The V and J genes are TRBV14 and TRBJ2-1, with 8 bases lining up with TRBD2. The length of the CDR3 is 13 residues. V shed 9 bases, J shed 9 bases, and the junction held 10 bases outside the gene matches. Germline lookup yields CDR1 SGHDN and CDR2 FVKESK. CDR3 nucleotides: TGTGCCAGTGGAGGGGGGACTAGTGGTGAGCAGTTCTTC. This gives the protein CASGGGTSGEQFF.

This clonotype was detected a few times. The chain employs TRBV25-1 and TRBJ2-5; D may be TRBD1 (5 bases). V lost 6 bases, J lost 5 bases, and 16 bases lay in between. Germline CDR1 reads MGHDK; CDR2 reads SYGVNS. There are 14 residues in the CDR3. For the CDR3, the DNA is TGTGCCAGCAGCGAACCCAGGGTTGGGGAGACCCAGTACTTC. This translates into CASSEPRVGETQYF.

The sample holds many counts of this clonotype. V and J are TRBV2 and TRBJ1-1; perhaps TRBD1 as D (5 bases). Germline values: CDR1 SNHLY, CDR2 FYNNEI. This CDR3 spans 13 amino acids. V lost 5 bases and J lost 0, with 7 bases in between. As DNA, the CDR3 is TGTGCCAGCAGTCGGACAATGAACACTGAAGCTTTCTTT. Translation gives CASSRTMNTEAFF.

Only a few counts were recorded for this clonotype. The chain couples TRBV12-3 or TRBV12-4 to TRBJ2-3, with D possibly TRBD2 on 6 matching bases. This CDR3 comprises 13 residues. Trimming removed 3 bases at V and 6 bases at J, with 10 bases between. The CDR3 region has the DNA TGTGCCAGCAGTTTCGGGACTCGGGATACGCAGTATTTT. This codes for CASSFGTRDTQYF.

In its sample, this clonotype was seen a few times. The chain combines TRBV29-1 with TRBJ2-1; 10 bases agree with TRBD2. CDR1 SQVTM and CDR2 ANQGSEA come from the germline V gene. V shed 2 bases and J 4 bases; nucleotides not matched to a gene: 17. This CDR3 is built from 19 residues. CDR3 DNA sequence: TGCAGCGTTGAAATAGTAGAAAGCGGGAGGGGTCTCTTATACAATGAGCAGTTCTTC. Its translation is CSVEIVESGRGLLYNEQFF.

This clonotype was seen many times. The chain employs TRBV12-3 or TRBV12-4 and TRBJ2-1; D is possibly TRBD1 (6 bases). Trimming took 6 bases from V and 7 from J, leaving 22 bases between them. The CDR3 loop spans 16 amino acids. The CDR3 bases are TGTGCCAGCAGCGCTCTTGGACAGTCCCGTGGGAATGAGCAGTTCTTC. It codes for CASSALGQSRGNEQFF.

This clonotype has more than one count but fewer than ten. The chain combines TRBV7-2 with TRBJ2-3, with D maybe TRBD2 (6 bases). The ends were cut back, 6 bases at V and 2 bases at J, with 12 bases in the middle. The CDR3 covers 14 residues. Germline lookup yields CDR1 SGHTA and CDR2 FQGNSA. CDR3 sequence reads: CASRLARVTDTQYF. The CDR3 nucleotides read TGTGCCAGCAGACTAGCCCGGGTCACAGATACGCAGTATTTT.

This clonotype has a count of ten or more. The rearrangement uses TRBV7-6 and TRBJ2-7, with 9 bases aligning to TRBD1. Per the germline V gene, CDR1 is SGHVS and CDR2 is FNYEAQ. J gave up 7 bases and V 1 base, and 5 bases lay outside the gene matches. The CDR3 covers 14 residues. The CDR3 protein is CASSLGTGAGEQYF. CDR3 DNA sequence: TGTGCCAGCAGCTTAGGGACAGGGGCGGGGGAGCAGTACTTC.

The CDR3 protein is CASSLAAGGSLISGNTIYF. CDR3 coding DNA: TGCGCCAGCAGCTTGGCCGCGGGGGGCAGTCTGATATCTGGAAACACCATATATTTT. This sequence joins TRBV5-1 and TRBJ1-3; possible D gene TRBD1, 6 bases. From germline, CDR1 is SGHRS and CDR2 YFSETQ. The CDR3 runs 19 residues. Trimming removed 0 bases from V and 1 base from J, with 20 bases in between.

The chain combines TRBV5-1 with TRBJ1-1, with D unresolved. Germline values: CDR1 SGHRS, CDR2 YFSETQ. V gave up 3 bases and J gave up 2 bases, with 14 bases separating them. The CDR3 totals 15 residues. The CDR3 DNA reads TGCGCCAGCAGCTCCCTAACAGCGACAAACACTGAAGCTTTCTTT. Its protein product is CASSSLTATNTEAFF.

This chain joins TRBV5-1 and TRBJ1-1; 7 nucleotides match TRBD1. Trimming removed 0 bases from V and 6 bases from J; junction bases left unmatched: 5. The CDR3 is 14 amino acids. Looked up from germline, CDR1 is SGHRS and CDR2 is YFSETQ. The chain's CDR3 is CASSLGEQGSEAFF. DNA for the CDR3: TGCGCCAGCAGCTTGGGGGAACAGGGGTCTGAAGCTTTCTTT.

This chain joins TRBV27 and TRBJ2-2; TRBD1 matches 9 bases. Germline values: CDR1 MNHEY, CDR2 SMNVEV (reference sequence). This CDR3 is built from 14 residues. V was clipped by 5 bases and J by 8 bases; unmatched bases: 6. DNA for the CDR3: TGTGCCAGCAGTCACAGGGGGCGATGGGGGGAGCTGTTTTTT. Residues: CASSHRGRWGELFF.

This clonotype was recorded at least ten times. The chain combines TRBV12-3 or TRBV12-4 with TRBJ1-1; TRBD1 matches 9 bases. The J segment lost 5 bases and the V segment lost 5 bases, leaving 9 bases of the junction unmatched. The CDR3 loop spans 15 amino acids. The CDR3 loop reads CASSPRTGEGTEAFF. For the CDR3, the DNA is TGTGCCAGCAGTCCCAGGACAGGGGAGGGTACTGAAGCTTTCTTT.

The genes are TRBV29-1 and TRBJ2-5; TRBD2 aligns across 12 bases. Germline V gene sequence: CDR1 SQVTM, CDR2 ANQGSEA. CDR3 length equals 19 residues. Germline trimming cut 0 bases from V and 4 bases from J; bases unmatched to any gene: 15. For the CDR3, the DNA is TGCAGCGTTGAAGACCCTGCTAGCGGGAGGGCTTCCCTTGGAGAGACCCAGTACTTC. As protein: CSVEDPASGRASLGETQYF.

This clonotype was picked up many times. J is TRBJ2-1 and V is TRBV24-1; TRBD1 matches 9 bases. The CDR3 length is 18 residues. The trim removed 3 bases at V and 1 base at J, leaving 9 bases unmatched. Germline CDR1 is KGHDR and CDR2 is SFDVKD. CDR3 residues: CATSDQDTGGKSYNEQFF. CDR3 nucleotide sequence: TGTGCCACCAGTGATCAGGATACAGGGGGCAAGTCCTACAATGAGCAGTTCTTC.